The clone carrying this T cell receptor beta chain was detected a few times. Its antigen is unknown. V was shortened by 0 bases and J by 2 bases, with 12 bases between the two germline ends. This CDR3 is built from 16 residues. CDR1 SGHDT and CDR2 YYEEEE come from the germline V gene. The data were obtained in a study of OX40 agonist ivuxolimab in advanced cancers. Study information: While on treatment, patients had intravenous ivuxolimab at 0.01 to 10 mg/kg every 2 weeks. Patients receiving dose escalation had hepatocellular carcinoma, melanoma, renal cell or head and neck cancer. Two patients with cutaneous melanoma and one with hepatocellular carcinoma, three in total, showed partial responses.

Overall study findings and caveats: The CD4+ and CD8+ T cells in the blood had expanded clonally by week 6 at 0.1 to 3.0 mg/kg.

Using immunoSEQ multiplex PCR, the repertoire was profiled, and TCRdb retains in-frame clones only, with some absent. The sample contains some 80,000 clones, 80% to 95% of which appear only once. The clonotype originates from an adult with an advanced solid tumor such as melanoma, head and neck, liver or kidney cancer. The genes are TRBV5-6 and TRBJ1-3, with a possible D match to TRBD1 (6 bases). Sample: CD4+ or CD8+ T cells sorted from blood, taken in a trial of the OX40 agonist ivuxolimab. CDR3 sequence: CASSLGPRGPGNTIYF. The CDR3 nucleotides are TGTGCCAGCAGCTTGGGGCCCAGGGGCCCTGGAAACACCATATATTTT.